Listed below are T cell receptor beta chains from one sample, sequenced in a study of shared clonotypes between healthy human individuals. Here immunoSEQ multiplex PCR was the method, and the copy in TCRdb shows in-frame clones only, minus some. The sample yields about 2 million clones, about 95% seen once. The sample taken for sequencing was naive CD8+ T cells sorted from blood. These receptors all come from a young man in good health. Each CDR3 is given with its conserved first and last residue. Each record gives: J gene, D gene, clone size, V gene, CDR3 DNA, CDR3 protein. The D gene is left open where the match is weak. Clone size is given for some rows only: seen once, a few or many times, or a class if the clone is expanded.

>TRBJ2-7|NA|NA|TRBV4-3
TGCGCCAGCAGCCAAGATCAGACACTAGCATCCTACGAGCAGTACTTC
CASSQDQTLASYEQYF
>TRBJ2-2|NA|NA|TRBV6-5
TGTGCCAGCAGTTACTCACGTCCCACCGGGGAGCTGTTTTTT
CASSYSRPTGELFF
>TRBJ2-7|TRBD1|once|TRBV6-1
TGTGCCAGCAAGGACCAGGGGGCGCGTTACGAGCAGTACTTC
CASKDQGARYEQYF
>TRBJ1-1|NA|NA|TRBV6-6
TGTGCCAGCGCTGGCGTGAACACTGAAGCTTTCTTT
CASAGVNTEAFF
>TRBJ2-1|NA|NA|TRBV30
TGTGCCTGGAGTGTAGGGTCGGGATCCTACAATGAGCAGTTCTTC
CAWSVGSGSYNEQFF
>TRBJ2-7|TRBD2|once|TRBV4-1
TGCGCCAGCAGCCATGACCGACTAGCGGGGGTGAACGAGCAGTACTTC
CASSHDRLAGVNEQYF
>TRBJ2-1|NA|NA|TRBV4-2
TGTGCCAGCAGCCAACGGACCGGGGCGATCTCCTACAATGAGCAGTTCTTC
CASSQRTGAISYNEQFF
>TRBJ1-2|NA|NA|TRBV2
TGTGCCAGCAGTGAGGATGCGAACCAACAGTATGGCTACACCTTC
CASSEDANQQYGYTF
>TRBJ2-7|NA|NA|TRBV7-9
TGTGCCAGCAGGCTCCAGGGGTCCGAGCAGTACTTC
CASRLQGSEQYF
>TRBJ1-5|NA|NA|TRBV15
TGTGCCACCAGCATAAGAACGTTCGGGCCCCAGCATTTT
CATSIRTFGPQHF
>TRBJ2-7|NA|NA|TRBV27
TGTGCCAGCAGTTTAGGGGGATCTAGCGAGCAGTACTTC
CASSLGGSSEQYF
>TRBJ2-7|TRBD1|NA|TRBV7-9
TGTGCCAGCAGCTCAGATGGACAGGTCAGCTCCTACGAGCAGTACTTC
CASSSDGQVSSYEQYF
>TRBJ1-5|TRBD1|once|TRBV11-2
TGTGCCAGCAGCTTAGCCTGGGACAGGAGGAGCCCGAACAATCAGCCCCAGCATTTT
CASSLAWDRRSPNNQPQHF
>TRBJ2-3|NA|NA|TRBV7-9
TGTGCCAGCAGCTTAGGACAGGCGGTGGATACGCAGTATTTT
CASSLGQAVDTQYF
>TRBJ2-7|TRBD2|NA|TRBV19
TGTGCCAGTAGTGTGGGACTAGCGGTGGACTACGAGCAGTACTTC
CASSVGLAVDYEQYF
>TRBJ1-2|TRBD1|NA|TRBV9
TGTGCCAGCAGCGTAAGCTCGACAGGGGATCCCGATCGCTATGGCTACACCTTC
CASSVSSTGDPDRYGYTF
>TRBJ2-3|TRBD2|NA|TRBV7-3
TGTGCCAGCAGCGCCAGCGGGGGGTCCACAGATACGCAGTATTTT
CASSASGGSTDTQYF
>TRBJ1-5|NA|NA|TRBV28
TGTGCCAGCAGCTTAAGGGGTAGCCGGGGTCAGCCCCAGCATTTT
CASSLRGSRGQPQHF
>TRBJ1-2|NA|NA|TRBV5-6
TGTGCCAGCAGCCCTCCCGGACAACTATACTATGGCTACACCTTC
CASSPPGQLYYGYTF
>TRBJ2-1|TRBD2|NA|TRBV7-8
TGTGCCAGCAGCCCCGGACTAGCGGGAGGGCCCTACAATGAGCAGTTCTTC
CASSPGLAGGPYNEQFF
>TRBJ1-3|TRBD1|NA|TRBV6-1
TGTGCCAGCAGTGGGACAGGGTTAGCGGGAAACACCATATATTTT
CASSGTGLAGNTIYF
>TRBJ2-2|NA|NA|TRBV27
TGTGCCAGCAGTTCCGGAAACACCGGGGAGCTGTTTTTT
CASSSGNTGELFF
>TRBJ2-7|NA|NA|TRBV21-1
TGTGCCAGCAGCAAGAACAGGGGGCCTAACGAGCAGTACTTC
CASSKNRGPNEQYF
>TRBJ2-5|NA|NA|TRBV14
TGTGCCAGCAGCGAGGGGGGAAAAGAGACCCAGTACTTC
CASSEGGKETQYF
>TRBJ2-1|NA|NA|TRBV11-2
TGTGCCAGCAGCTTAGGGGAGGCCTACAATGAGCAGTTCTTC
CASSLGEAYNEQFF
>TRBJ2-3|TRBD2|NA|TRBV2
TGTGCCAGCAGTAGACTAGCGGGCAGCACAGATACGCAGTATTTT
CASSRLAGSTDTQYF
>TRBJ2-2|TRBD1|NA|TRBV13
TGTGCCAGCAGCCTAACCGGGACAGATAACACCGGGGAGCTGTTTTTT
CASSLTGTDNTGELFF
>TRBJ1-5|TRBD1|once|TRBV27
TGTGCCAGCAGGACGGGACAGGACCTCAATCAGCCCCAGCATTTT
CASRTGQDLNQPQHF
>TRBJ2-3|NA|NA|TRBV4-1
TGCGCCAGCAGCCAAAGATCGGGGGACAATACGCAGTATTTT
CASSQRSGDNTQYF